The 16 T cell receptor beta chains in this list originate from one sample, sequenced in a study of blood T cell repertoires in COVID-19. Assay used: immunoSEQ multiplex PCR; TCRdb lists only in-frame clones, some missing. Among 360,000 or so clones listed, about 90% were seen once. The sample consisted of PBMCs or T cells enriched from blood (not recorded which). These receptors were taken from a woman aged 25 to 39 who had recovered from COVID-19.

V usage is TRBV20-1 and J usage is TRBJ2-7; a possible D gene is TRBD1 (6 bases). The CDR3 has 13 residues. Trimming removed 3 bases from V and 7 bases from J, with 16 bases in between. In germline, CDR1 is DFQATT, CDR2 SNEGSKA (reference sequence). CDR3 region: CSASNSGAEEQYF. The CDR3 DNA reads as TGCAGTGCTAGTAATTCAGGGGCTGAGGAGCAGTACTTC.

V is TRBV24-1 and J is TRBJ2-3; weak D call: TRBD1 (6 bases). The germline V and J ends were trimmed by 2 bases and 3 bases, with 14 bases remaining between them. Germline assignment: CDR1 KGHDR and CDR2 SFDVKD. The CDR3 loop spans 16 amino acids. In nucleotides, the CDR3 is TGTGCCACCAGTGATTATCCGAAAACAGGGACAGATACGCAGTATTTT. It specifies CATSDYPKTGTDTQYF.

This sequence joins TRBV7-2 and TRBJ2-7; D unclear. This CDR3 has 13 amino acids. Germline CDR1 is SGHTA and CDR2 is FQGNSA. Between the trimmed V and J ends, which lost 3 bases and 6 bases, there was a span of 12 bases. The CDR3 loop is CASSLEWVSEQYF. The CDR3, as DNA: TGTGCCAGCAGCTTGGAGTGGGTAAGCGAGCAGTACTTC. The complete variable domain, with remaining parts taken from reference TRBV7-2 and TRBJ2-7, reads GAGVSQSPSNKVTEKGKDVELRCDPISGHTALYWYRQSLGQGLEFLIYFQGNSAPDKSGLPSDRFSAERTGGSVSTLTIQRTQQEDSAVYLCASSLEWVSEQYFGPGTRLTVT.

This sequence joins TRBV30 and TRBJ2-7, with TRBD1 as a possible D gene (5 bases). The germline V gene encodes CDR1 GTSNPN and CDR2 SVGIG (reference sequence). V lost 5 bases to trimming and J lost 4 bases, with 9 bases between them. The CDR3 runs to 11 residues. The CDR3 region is CAWVSGYEQYF. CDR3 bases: TGTGCCTGGGTGTCAGGGTACGAGCAGTACTTC.

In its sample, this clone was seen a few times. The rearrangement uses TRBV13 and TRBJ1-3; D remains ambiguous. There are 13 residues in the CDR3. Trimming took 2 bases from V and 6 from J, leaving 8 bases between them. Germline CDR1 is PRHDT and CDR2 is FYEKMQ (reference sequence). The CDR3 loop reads CASSLSKLNTIYF. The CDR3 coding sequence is TGTGCCAGCAGCTTAAGCAAGCTAAACACCATATATTTT.

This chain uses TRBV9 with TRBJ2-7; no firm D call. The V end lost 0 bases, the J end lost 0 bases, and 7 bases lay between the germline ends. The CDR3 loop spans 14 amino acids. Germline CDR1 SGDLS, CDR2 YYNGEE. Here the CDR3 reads CASSVDGVSYEQYF. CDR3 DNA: TGTGCCAGCAGCGTAGACGGAGTCTCCTACGAGCAGTACTTC.

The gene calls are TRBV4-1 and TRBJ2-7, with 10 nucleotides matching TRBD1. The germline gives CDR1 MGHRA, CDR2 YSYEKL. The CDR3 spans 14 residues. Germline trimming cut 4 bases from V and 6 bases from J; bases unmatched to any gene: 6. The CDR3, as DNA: TGCGCCAGCAGCCCGGGACAGGGGAGCTTCGAGCAGTACTTC. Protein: CASSPGQGSFEQYF.

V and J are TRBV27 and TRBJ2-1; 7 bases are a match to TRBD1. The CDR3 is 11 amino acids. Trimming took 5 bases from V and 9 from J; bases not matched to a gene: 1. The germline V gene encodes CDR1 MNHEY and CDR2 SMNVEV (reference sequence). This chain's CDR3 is CASSRTGEQFF. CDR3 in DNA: TGTGCCAGCAGTAGGACAGGTGAGCAGTTCTTC.

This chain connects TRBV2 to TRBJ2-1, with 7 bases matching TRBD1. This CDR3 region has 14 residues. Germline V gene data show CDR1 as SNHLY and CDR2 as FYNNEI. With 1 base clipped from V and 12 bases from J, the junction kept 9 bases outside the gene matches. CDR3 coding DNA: TGTGCCAGCAGTGAAGGACAGGGTTTGATTGGGCAGTTCTTC. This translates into CASSEGQGLIGQFF. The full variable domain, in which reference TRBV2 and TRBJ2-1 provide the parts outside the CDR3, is EPEVTQTPSHQVTQMGQEVILRCVPISNHLYFYWYRQILGQKVEFLVSFYNNEISEKSEIFDDQFSVERPDGSNFTLKIRSTKLEDSAMYFCASSEGQGLIGQFFGPGTRLTVL.

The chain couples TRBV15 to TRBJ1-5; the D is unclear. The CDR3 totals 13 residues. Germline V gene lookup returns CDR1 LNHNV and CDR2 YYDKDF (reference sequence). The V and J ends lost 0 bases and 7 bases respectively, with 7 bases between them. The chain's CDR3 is CATSRDYRQPQHF. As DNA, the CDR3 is TGTGCCACCAGCAGAGATTATAGACAGCCCCAGCATTTT.

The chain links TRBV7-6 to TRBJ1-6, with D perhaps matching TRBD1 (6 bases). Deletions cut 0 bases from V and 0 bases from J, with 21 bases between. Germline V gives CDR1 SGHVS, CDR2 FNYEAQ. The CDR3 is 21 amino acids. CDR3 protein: CASSLAADSSKSASYNSPLHF. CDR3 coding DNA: TGTGCCAGCAGCTTAGCGGCGGACAGTTCTAAATCTGCCTCCTATAATTCACCCCTCCACTTT. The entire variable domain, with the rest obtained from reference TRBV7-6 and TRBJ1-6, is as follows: GAGVSQSPRYKVTKRGQDVALRCDPISGHVSLYWYRQALGQGPEFLTYFNYEAQQDKSGLPNDRFSAERPEGSISTLTIQRTEQRDSAMYRCASSLAADSSKSASYNSPLHFGNGTRLTVT.

The chain's CDR3 is CASMRQGGSTDTQYF. The CDR3, as DNA: TGTGCCAGCATGAGACAGGGTGGAAGCACAGATACGCAGTATTTT. The J gene is TRBJ2-3, the V gene TRBV2, with 7 positions matching TRBD1. The CDR3 runs 15 residues. The V gene end was trimmed by 7 bases and the J gene end by 0 bases; junction bases not matched to a gene: 7. The germline V gene has CDR1 SNHLY and CDR2 FYNNEI.

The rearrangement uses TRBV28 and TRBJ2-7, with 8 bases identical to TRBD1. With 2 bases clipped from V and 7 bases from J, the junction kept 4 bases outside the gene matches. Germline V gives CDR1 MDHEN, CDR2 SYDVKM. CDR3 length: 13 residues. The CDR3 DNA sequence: TGTGCCAGCAGTTTACTCAGGGGGCGGGAGCAGTACTTC. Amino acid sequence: CASSLLRGREQYF.

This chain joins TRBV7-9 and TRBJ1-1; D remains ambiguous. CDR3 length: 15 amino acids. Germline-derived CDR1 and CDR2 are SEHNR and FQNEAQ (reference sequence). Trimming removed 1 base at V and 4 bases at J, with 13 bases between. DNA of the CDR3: TGTGCCAGCAGCTTAGAACCTTCGGCGGGCACTGAAGCTTTCTTT. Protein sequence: CASSLEPSAGTEAFF.

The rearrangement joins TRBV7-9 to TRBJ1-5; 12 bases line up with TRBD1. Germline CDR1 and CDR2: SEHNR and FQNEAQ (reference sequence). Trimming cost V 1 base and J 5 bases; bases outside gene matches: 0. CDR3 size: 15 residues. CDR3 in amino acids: CASSLGDRGHQPQHF. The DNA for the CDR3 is TGTGCCAGCAGCTTAGGGGACAGGGGGCATCAGCCCCAGCATTTT.

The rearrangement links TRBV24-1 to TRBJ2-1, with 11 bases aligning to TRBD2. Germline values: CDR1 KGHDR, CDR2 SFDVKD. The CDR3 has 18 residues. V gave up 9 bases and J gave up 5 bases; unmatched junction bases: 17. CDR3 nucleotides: TGTGCCACCTTCTGCAAAACTGGGGGACTAGCGGAGAACAATGAGCAGTTCTTC. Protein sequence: CATFCKTGGLAENNEQFF.